These T cell receptor beta chains were read from a single sample in a study of blood T cells in healthy people across ages. MiXCR was run by TCRdb on the 5' RACE reads, yielding one entry per CDR3 protein. In the table there are roughly 680,000 distinct CDR3 sequences, 45% to 50% of which are singletons. The sample taken for sequencing was blood. These receptors all come from a woman aged 60 to 75 in good health. The CDR3 runs from the conserved cysteine through the conserved F or W. Fields, in order: V gene, CDR3 length, D gene, clone size, J gene, CDR3 DNA, CDR3 protein. A D gene is named only where the DNA matches it firmly. The listing skips clone size in some rows; elsewhere it reads once, few, many or a size class.

TRBV12-3/TRBV12-4,13,TRBD1,few,TRBJ2-5,TGTGCCAGCAGTTGGACAGGGGTTGAGACCCAGTACTTC,CASSWTGVETQYF
TRBV30,13,-,-,TRBJ1-1,TGTGCCTGGAGTGTGTCCAGAAACACTGAAGCTTTCTTT,CAWSVSRNTEAFF
TRBV12-3/TRBV12-4,15,TRBD1,-,TRBJ1-5,TGTGCCAGCAGGTCCGGGACAGGGCGCAATCAGCCCCAGCATTTT,CASRSGTGRNQPQHF
TRBV20-1,14,TRBD1,-,TRBJ1-4,TGCAGTGTCCAGCCGGGACAGGGAGTTGAAAAACTGTTTTTT,CSVQPGQGVEKLFF
TRBV3-1,14,-,-,TRBJ1-5,TGTGCCAGCAGCCAAGGGACGCGAGATCAGCCCCAGCATTTT,CASSQGTRDQPQHF
TRBV28,15,-,-,TRBJ1-2,TGTGCCAGCAGTCGCGGGACGGCGGGTGACGATGGCTACACCTTC,CASSRGTAGDDGYTF
TRBV28,10,-,-,TRBJ2-7,TGTGCCAGTAAGAAATACGAGCAGTACTTC,CASKKYEQYF
TRBV15,14,-,-,TRBJ2-1,TGTGCCACCAGCACCACCGTCACCTACAATGAGCAGTTCTTC,CATSTTVTYNEQFF
TRBV9,15,TRBD2,few,TRBJ2-1,TGTGCCAGCAGCGTAGAGGGACTAGCGTCGAATGAGCAGTTCTTC,CASSVEGLASNEQFF
TRBV29-1,13,-,-,TRBJ2-5,TGCAGCGTTGTGAGGAGGCAAGAGGAGACCCAGTACTTC,CSVVRRQEETQYF
TRBV20-1,14,-,few,TRBJ1-2,TGCAGTGCTAAAGACCGGCAGGGTGGGAAGGGCTACACCTTC,CSAKDRQGGKGYTF
TRBV7-2,12,-,-,TRBJ2-4,TGTGCCAGCAGCCTATTTGGTCGGGAGCAGTACTTC,CASSLFGREQYF
TRBV9,13,TRBD1,many,TRBJ2-7,TGTGCCAGCAGCGGACAGGGCACCTACGAGCAGTACTTC,CASSGQGTYEQYF
TRBV15,15,-,-,TRBJ2-5,TGTGCCACCAGCAGAGAAGGGGGGTCCTACAATGAGCAGTACTTC,CATSREGGSYNEQYF
TRBV28,16,-,-,TRBJ1-5,TGTGCCAGCAGTTCCCTCACAGGTGGTGGCAATCAGCCCCAGCATTTT,CASSSLTGGGNQPQHF
TRBV30,13,TRBD1,-,TRBJ1-2,TGTGCCTCGGAGTGGACAGGGAGGGGTGGCTACACCTTC,CASEWTGRGGYTF
TRBV7-9,15,-,few,TRBJ2-3,TGTGCCAGCAGCCCCCCCGGGCAGAGCACAGATACGCAGTATTTT,CASSPPGQSTDTQYF
TRBV5-1,14,-,-,TRBJ1-1,TGCGCCAGCGGGCCCAGGACGGGGAACACTGAAGCTTTCTTT,CASGPRTGNTEAFF
TRBV15,16,-,-,TRBJ2-6,TGTGCCACCAGCACGCGGGACCTCTCTGGGGCCAACGTCCTGACTTTC,CATSTRDLSGANVLTF
TRBV5-1,15,TRBD2,-,TRBJ2-4,TGCGCCAGCAGCAGGGGACTAGCGGACTTGATAGAGCAGTACTTC,CASSRGLADLIEQYF
TRBV29-1,14,-,-,TRBJ2-1,TGCAGCGTTCGCCGGGTCCTTGCCTACAATGAGCAGTTCTTC,CSVRRVLAYNEQFF
TRBV20-1,14,-,-,TRBJ2-7,TGCAGTGCAGGAACGGGACTCACTTACTACGAGCAGTACTTC,CSAGTGLTYYEQYF
TRBV5-1,14,TRBD1,few,TRBJ1-2,TGCGCCAGCAACACCGGGACAGGGGAACGTGGCTACACCTTC,CASNTGTGERGYTF
TRBV5-1,14,TRBD2,few,TRBJ2-3,TGCGCCAGCAGCTCGGTAGCGGGAGCTGATACGCAGTATTTT,CASSSVAGADTQYF
TRBV7-9,15,-,-,TRBJ2-5,TGTGCCAGCAGCTCGAGACGCCTGCCCCAAGAGACCCAGTACTTC,CASSSRRLPQETQYF
TRBV2,15,TRBD2,few,TRBJ2-1,TGTGCCAGCAGTGAAGAGGGACTAAGGATGAGTGAGCAGTTCTTC,CASSEEGLRMSEQFF
TRBV3-1,14,TRBD2,-,TRBJ2-1,TGTGCCAGCAGCACTAGCGGGAGGGCCCATGAGCAGTTCTTC,CASSTSGRAHEQFF